The T cell receptor (beta chain) under discussion was sequenced for a study of T-cell reconstitution after alpha-beta-depleted transplantation in children. The library targeted TCRbeta and was prepared with unique molecular identifiers. TCRdb re-derived calls from the PCR reads in MiXCR, one entry per CDR3 protein. The sample carries around 960,000 distinct CDR3 sequences, about 29% recorded once. Regarding this clonotype: As yet, its antigen is unknown.

General observations from the study: There were reportedly several hundred expanded graft clones from which alpha-beta T cells came about two months after transplant.

CDR3 length: 14 residues. CDR1 is SQVTM and CDR2 is ANQGSEA in the germline V gene. The ends lost 6 bases at V and 7 bases at J; junction bases unmatched: 6. Sequencing used PBMCs, mostly from graft donor cells, obtained 360 days after TCRalphabeta/CD19-depleted stem cell transplant. This clonotype originated in a boy younger than two who had a stem cell transplant for SCID, so the T cells may come from the graft donor. The chain uses TRBV29-1 and TRBJ2-1, with 13 nucleotides matching TRBD2. The CDR3 bases are TGCAGCGTCTATCGACTAGCGGGGGGTAATGAGCAGTTCTTC. Protein sequence: CSVYRLAGGNEQFF.